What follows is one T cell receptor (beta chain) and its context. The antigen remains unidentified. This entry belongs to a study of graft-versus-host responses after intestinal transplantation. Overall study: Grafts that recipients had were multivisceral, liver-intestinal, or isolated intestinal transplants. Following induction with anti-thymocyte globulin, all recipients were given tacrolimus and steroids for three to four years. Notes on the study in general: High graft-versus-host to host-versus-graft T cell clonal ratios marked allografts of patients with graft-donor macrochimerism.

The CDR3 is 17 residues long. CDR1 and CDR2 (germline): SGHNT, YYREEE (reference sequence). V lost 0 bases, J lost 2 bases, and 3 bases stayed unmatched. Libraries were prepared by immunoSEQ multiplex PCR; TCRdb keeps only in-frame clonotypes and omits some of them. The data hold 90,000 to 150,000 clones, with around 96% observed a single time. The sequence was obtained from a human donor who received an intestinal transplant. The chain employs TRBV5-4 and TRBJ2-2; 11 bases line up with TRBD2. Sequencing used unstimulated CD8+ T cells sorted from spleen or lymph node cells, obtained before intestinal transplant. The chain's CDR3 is CASSLDGLAGNTGELFF. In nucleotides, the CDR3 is TGTGCCAGCAGCTTGGATGGACTAGCGGGCAACACCGGGGAGCTGTTTTTT.